Presented here are 8 T cell receptor beta chains from one specimen sequenced in a study of T cell responses to AZD1222 COVID-19 vaccine. Assay used: immunoSEQ multiplex PCR; TCRdb lists only in-frame clones, some missing. This table holds fewer than 180,000 clones, 80% to 95% found once. The sequencing here drew on peripheral blood, taken 28 days after the second AZD1222 dose. These receptors were collected from an adult who received the AZD1222 COVID-19 vaccine.

V gene TRBV16 combines with J gene TRBJ1-6; D gene uncertain. The CDR3 runs to 17 residues. Deletions cut 2 bases from V and 0 bases from J, with 11 bases between. Germline CDR1 KGHSY, CDR2 FQNENV. The CDR3 DNA sequence: TGTGCCAGCAGCCAAGTCAGCGGAGGCTCCTATAATTCACCCCTCCACTTT. Translating gives CASSQVSGGSYNSPLHF.

V and J are TRBV5-1 and TRBJ1-4; D possibly corresponds to TRBD1 (5 bases). In germline, CDR1 is SGHRS, CDR2 YFSETQ. V was clipped by 2 bases and J by 13 bases, with 24 bases between them. CDR3 length equals 16 residues. The CDR3 DNA is TGCGCCAGCAGCTTCCTAGCGGAAGGGACTGGCGATTTACTGTTTTTT. Amino acids: CASSFLAEGTGDLLFF.

The chain couples TRBV15 to TRBJ1-5, with a tentative D call TRBD1 (5 bases). The CDR3 loop spans 14 amino acids. Trimming pared 1 base from V and 3 bases from J, leaving 7 bases between. CDR1 is LNHNV, CDR2 YYDKDF, per germline (reference sequence). The CDR3 spells CATSRVGVNQPQHF. The CDR3 DNA follows: TGTGCCACCAGCAGAGTAGGGGTCAATCAGCCCCAGCATTTT.

Here the CDR3 reads CASSQGAGFNNEQFF. CDR3 DNA: TGTGCCAGCAGCCAGGGAGCGGGATTCAACAATGAGCAGTTCTTC. The rearrangement links TRBV14 to TRBJ2-1; TRBD2 agrees at 7 bases. Germline V gene sequence: CDR1 SGHDN, CDR2 FVKESK. J gave up 5 bases and V 3 bases, and 7 bases lay outside the gene matches. This CDR3 spans 15 amino acids. The full variable domain, in which reference TRBV14 and TRBJ2-1 provide the parts outside the CDR3, is EAGVTQFPSHSVIEKGQTVTLRCDPISGHDNLYWYRRVMGKEIKFLLHFVKESKQDESGMPNNRFLAERTGGTYSTLKVQPAELEDSGVYFCASSQGAGFNNEQFFGPGTRLTVL.

The chain joins TRBV5-1 to TRBJ2-5, with D perhaps given as TRBD1 or TRBD2 (5 bases each). V gave up 4 bases and J gave up 3 bases, with 13 bases separating them. CDR3 length: 14 residues. Germline CDR1 and CDR2: SGHRS and YFSETQ. The CDR3 here is CASSRDRPKETQYF. In DNA, the CDR3 is TGCGCCAGCAGCCGGGACCGGCCTAAAGAGACCCAGTACTTC.

The chain recombines TRBV7-2 with TRBJ2-7; D is tentatively TRBD1 or TRBD2 (5 bases each). The CDR3 spans 14 residues. CDR1 and CDR2 from the germline V gene are SGHTA and FQGNSA. Trimming removed 3 bases from V and 5 bases from J, with 14 bases in between. This chain's CDR3 is CASSFRAPGHEQYF. The CDR3 bases are TGTGCCAGCAGCTTCCGGGCCCCGGGGCACGAGCAGTACTTC. Drawing the rest from reference TRBV7-2 and TRBJ2-7, the complete variable domain is GAGVSQSPSNKVTEKGKDVELRCDPISGHTALYWYRQSLGQGLEFLIYFQGNSAPDKSGLPSDRFSAERTGGSVSTLTIQRTQQEDSAVYLCASSFRAPGHEQYFGPGTRLTVT.

The gene calls are TRBV11-3 and TRBJ2-7, with D uncertain. In germline, CDR1 is SGHNT, CDR2 YENEEA. Trimming took off 5 bases at V and 2 bases at J, with 10 bases between the two ends. The CDR3 has 13 residues. The CDR3 nucleotides are TGTGCCAGCAGCCCACCTTCCACCTACGAGCAGTACTTC. Protein sequence: CASSPPSTYEQYF.

The V gene is TRBV9, the J gene TRBJ1-5; TRBD1 aligns across 10 bases. V lost 7 bases and J lost 2; bases outside the gene matches: 3. This CDR3 has 14 residues. CDR1 is SGDLS and CDR2 is YYNGEE in the germline V gene. CDR3 DNA: TGTGCCAGCGGGACAGGGGATCGCAATCAGCCCCAGCATTTT. Protein product: CASGTGDRNQPQHF.